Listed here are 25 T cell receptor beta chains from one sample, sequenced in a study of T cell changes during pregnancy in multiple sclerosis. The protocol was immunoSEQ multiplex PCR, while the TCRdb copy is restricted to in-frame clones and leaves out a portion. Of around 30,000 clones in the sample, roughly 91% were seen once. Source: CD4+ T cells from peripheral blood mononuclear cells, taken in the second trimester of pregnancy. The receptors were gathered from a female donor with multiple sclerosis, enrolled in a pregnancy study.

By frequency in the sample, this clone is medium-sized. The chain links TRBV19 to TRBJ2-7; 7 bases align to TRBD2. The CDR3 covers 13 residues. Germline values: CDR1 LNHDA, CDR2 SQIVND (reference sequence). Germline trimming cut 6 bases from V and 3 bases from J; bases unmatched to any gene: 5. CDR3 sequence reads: CASSRDYRYEQYF. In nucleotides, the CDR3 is TGTGCCAGTAGCCGGGACTACCGCTACGAGCAGTACTTC.

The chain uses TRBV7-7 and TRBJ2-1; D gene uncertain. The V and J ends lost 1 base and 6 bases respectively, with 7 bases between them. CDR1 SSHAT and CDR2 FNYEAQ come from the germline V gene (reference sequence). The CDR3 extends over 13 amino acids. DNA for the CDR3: TGTGCCAGCAGCTTAGAGCCCGCCAATGAGCAGTTCTTC. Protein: CASSLEPANEQFF.

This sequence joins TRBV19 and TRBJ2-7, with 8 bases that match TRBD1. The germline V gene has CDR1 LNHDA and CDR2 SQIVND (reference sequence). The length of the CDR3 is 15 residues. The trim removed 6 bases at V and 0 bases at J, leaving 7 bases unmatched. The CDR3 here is CASSRDRSSSYEQYF. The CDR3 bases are TGTGCCAGTAGCCGGGACAGGTCGAGCTCCTACGAGCAGTACTTC.

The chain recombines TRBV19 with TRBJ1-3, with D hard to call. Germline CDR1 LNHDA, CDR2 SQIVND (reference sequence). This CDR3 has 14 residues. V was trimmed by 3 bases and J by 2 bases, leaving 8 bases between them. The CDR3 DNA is TGTGCCAGTAGTATCGCCGGGACTGGAAACACCATATATTTT. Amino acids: CASSIAGTGNTIYF.

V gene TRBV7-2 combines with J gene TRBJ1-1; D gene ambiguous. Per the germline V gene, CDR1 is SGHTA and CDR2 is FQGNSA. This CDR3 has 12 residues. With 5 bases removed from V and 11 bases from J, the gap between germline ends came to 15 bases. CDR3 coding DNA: TGTGCCAGCAGCCTAAGGAGCGGCGGGGCTTTCTTT. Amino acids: CASSLRSGGAFF.

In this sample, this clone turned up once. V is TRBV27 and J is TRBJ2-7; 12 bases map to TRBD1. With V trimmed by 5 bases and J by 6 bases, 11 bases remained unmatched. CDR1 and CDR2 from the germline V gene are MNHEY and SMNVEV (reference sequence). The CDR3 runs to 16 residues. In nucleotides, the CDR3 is TGTGCCAGCAGTCCCTACTCCGGGACAGGGGGCGGCGAGCAGTACTTC. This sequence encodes CASSPYSGTGGGEQYF.

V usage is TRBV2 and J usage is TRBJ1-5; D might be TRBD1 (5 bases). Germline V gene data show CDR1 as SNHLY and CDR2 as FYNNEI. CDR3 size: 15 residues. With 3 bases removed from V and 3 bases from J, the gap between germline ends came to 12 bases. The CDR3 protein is CASSEEQAFNQPQHF. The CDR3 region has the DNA TGTGCCAGCAGTGAGGAACAGGCCTTCAATCAGCCCCAGCATTTT. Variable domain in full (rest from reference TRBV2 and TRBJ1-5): EPEVTQTPSHQVTQMGQEVILRCVPISNHLYFYWYRQILGQKVEFLVSFYNNEISEKSEIFDDQFSVERPDGSNFTLKIRSTKLEDSAMYFCASSEEQAFNQPQHFGDGTRLSIL.

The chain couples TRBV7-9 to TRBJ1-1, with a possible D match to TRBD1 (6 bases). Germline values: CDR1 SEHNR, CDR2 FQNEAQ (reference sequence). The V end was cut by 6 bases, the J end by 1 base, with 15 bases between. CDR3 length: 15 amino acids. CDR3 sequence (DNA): TGTGCCAGCAGTCAGGGGCAGAGGAGGAACACTGAAGCTTTCTTT. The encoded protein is CASSQGQRRNTEAFF.

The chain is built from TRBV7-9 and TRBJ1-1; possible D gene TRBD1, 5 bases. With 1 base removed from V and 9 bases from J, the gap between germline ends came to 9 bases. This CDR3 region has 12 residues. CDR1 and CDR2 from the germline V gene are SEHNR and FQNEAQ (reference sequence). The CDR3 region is CASSLVRAQAFF. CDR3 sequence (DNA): TGTGCCAGCAGCTTAGTCAGGGCCCAAGCTTTCTTT.

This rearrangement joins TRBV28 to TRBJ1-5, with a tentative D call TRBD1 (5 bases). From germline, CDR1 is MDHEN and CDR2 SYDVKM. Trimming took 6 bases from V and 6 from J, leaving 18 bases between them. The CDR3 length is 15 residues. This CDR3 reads CASSPPGTWGQPQHF. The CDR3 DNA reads TGTGCCAGCAGCCCCCCCGGGACTTGGGGTCAGCCCCAGCATTTT.

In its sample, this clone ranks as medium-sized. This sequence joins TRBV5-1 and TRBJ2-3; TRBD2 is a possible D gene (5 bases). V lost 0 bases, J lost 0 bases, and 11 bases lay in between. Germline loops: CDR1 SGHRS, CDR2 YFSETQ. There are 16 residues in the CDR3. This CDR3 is CASSLGGYSSTDTQYF. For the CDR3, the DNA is TGCGCCAGCAGCTTGGGCGGGTATTCTAGCACAGATACGCAGTATTTT.

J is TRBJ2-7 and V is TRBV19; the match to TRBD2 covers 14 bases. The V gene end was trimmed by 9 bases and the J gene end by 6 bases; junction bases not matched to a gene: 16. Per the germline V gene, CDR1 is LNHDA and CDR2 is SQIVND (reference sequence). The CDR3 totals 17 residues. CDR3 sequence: CARPRPLTSGGAPEQYF. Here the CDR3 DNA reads TGTGCCAGGCCCCGTCCCCTGACTAGCGGGGGGGCGCCCGAGCAGTACTTC. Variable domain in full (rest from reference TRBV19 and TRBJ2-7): DGGITQSPKYLFRKEGQNVTLSCEQNLNHDAMYWYRQDPGQGLRLIYYSQIVNDFQKGDIAEGYSVSREKKESFPLTVTSAQKNPTAFYLCARPRPLTSGGAPEQYFGPGTRLTVT.

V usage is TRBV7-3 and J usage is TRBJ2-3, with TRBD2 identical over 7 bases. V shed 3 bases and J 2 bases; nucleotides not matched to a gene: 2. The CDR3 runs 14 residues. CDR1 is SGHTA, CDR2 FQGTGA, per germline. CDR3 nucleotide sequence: TGTGCCAGCAGCTTTCGGGACTACACAGATACGCAGTATTTT. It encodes CASSFRDYTDTQYF.

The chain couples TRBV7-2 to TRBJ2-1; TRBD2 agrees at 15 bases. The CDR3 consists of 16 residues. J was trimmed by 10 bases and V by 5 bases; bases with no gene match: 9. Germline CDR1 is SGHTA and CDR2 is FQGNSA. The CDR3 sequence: CASSRRTSGRAYEQFF. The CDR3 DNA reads TGTGCCAGCAGCCGAAGGACTAGCGGGAGGGCATACGAGCAGTTCTTC.

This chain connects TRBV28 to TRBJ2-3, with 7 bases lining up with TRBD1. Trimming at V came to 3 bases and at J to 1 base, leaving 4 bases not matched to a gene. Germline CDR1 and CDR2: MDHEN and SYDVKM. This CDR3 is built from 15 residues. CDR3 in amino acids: CASSFSGTGTDTQYF. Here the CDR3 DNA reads TGTGCCAGCAGTTTCTCCGGGACAGGCACAGATACGCAGTATTTT. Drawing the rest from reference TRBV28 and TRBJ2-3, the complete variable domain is DVKVTQSSRYLVKRTGEKVFLECVQDMDHENMFWYRQDPGLGLRLIYFSYDVKMKEKGDIPEGYSVSREKKERFSLILESASTNQTSMYLCASSFSGTGTDTQYFGPGTRLTVL.

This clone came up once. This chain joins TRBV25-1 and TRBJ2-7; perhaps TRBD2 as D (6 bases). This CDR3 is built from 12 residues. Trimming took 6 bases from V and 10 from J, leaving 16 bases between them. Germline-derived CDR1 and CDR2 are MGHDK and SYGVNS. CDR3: CASRSQSGSQYF. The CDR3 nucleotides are TGTGCCAGCAGGAGTCAAAGCGGGTCCCAGTACTTC.

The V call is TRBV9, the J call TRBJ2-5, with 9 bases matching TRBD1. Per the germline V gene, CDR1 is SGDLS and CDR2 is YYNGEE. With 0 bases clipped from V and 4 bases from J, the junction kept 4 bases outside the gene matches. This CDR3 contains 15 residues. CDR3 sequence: CASSVASTGGETQYF. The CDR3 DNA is TGTGCCAGCAGCGTAGCTTCGACAGGGGGAGAGACCCAGTACTTC. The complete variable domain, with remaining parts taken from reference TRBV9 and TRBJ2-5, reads DSGVTQTPKHLITATGQRVTLRCSPRSGDLSVYWYQQSLDQGLQFLIQYYNGEERAKGNILERFSAQQFPDLHSELNLSSLELGDSALYFCASSVASTGGETQYFGPGTRLLVL.

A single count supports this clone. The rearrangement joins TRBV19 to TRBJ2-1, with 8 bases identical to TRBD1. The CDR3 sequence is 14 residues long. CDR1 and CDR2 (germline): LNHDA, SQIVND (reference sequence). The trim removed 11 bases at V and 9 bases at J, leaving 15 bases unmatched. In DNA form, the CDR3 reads TGTGCCGGACCGGACAGGGTGTTCTTGATTGAGCAGTTCTTC. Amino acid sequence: CAGPDRVFLIEQFF.

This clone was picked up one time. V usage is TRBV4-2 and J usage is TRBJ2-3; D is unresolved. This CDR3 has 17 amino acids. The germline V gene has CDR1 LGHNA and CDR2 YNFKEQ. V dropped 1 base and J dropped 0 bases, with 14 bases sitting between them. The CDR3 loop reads CASSQVGPAPSTDTQYF. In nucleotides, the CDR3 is TGTGCCAGCAGCCAAGTTGGCCCAGCGCCTAGCACAGATACGCAGTATTTT.

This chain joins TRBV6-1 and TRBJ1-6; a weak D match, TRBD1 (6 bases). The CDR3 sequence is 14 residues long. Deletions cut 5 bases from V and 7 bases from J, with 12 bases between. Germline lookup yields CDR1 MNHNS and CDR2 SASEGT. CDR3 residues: CASSPGAPNSPLHF. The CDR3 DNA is TGTGCCAGCAGTCCAGGGGCCCCCAATTCACCCCTCCACTTT.

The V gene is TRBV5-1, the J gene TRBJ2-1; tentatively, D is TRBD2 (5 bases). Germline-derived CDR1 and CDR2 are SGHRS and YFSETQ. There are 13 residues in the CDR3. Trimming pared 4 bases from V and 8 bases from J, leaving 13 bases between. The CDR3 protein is CASSKQTMDEQFF. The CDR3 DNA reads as TGCGCCAGCAGCAAGCAGACTATGGATGAGCAGTTCTTC.

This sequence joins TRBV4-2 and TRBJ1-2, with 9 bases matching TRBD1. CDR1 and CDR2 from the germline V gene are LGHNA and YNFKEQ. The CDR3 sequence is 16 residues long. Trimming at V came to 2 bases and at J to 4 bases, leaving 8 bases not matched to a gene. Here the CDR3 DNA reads TGTGCCAGCAGCCAACCTCAGACAGGGGGTGGCTATGGCTACACCTTC. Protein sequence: CASSQPQTGGGYGYTF.

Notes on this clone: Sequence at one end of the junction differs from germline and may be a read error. The CDR3 sequence: CASRLGVSGVNEQFF. In DNA, the CDR3 is TGTGCCAGCAGGTTAGGGGTCTCAGGGGTTAATGAGCAGTTCTTC. V gene TRBV7-9 combines with J gene TRBJ2-1; a weak D match, TRBD1 (6 bases). This CDR3 contains 15 residues. The germline gives CDR1 SEHNR, CDR2 FQNEAQ (reference sequence).

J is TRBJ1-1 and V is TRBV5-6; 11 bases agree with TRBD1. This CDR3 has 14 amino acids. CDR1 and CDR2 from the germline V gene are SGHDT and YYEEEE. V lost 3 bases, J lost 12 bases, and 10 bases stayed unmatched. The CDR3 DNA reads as TGTGCCAGCAGCTCGGACAGGGGGCGAAGTATTCCTTTCTTT. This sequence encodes CASSSDRGRSIPFF. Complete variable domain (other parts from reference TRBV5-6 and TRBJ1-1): DAGVTQSPTHLIKTRGQQVTLRCSPKSGHDTVSWYQQALGQGPQFIFQYYEEEERQRGNFPDRFSGHQFPNYSSELNVNALLLGDSALYLCASSSDRGRSIPFFGQGTRLTVV.

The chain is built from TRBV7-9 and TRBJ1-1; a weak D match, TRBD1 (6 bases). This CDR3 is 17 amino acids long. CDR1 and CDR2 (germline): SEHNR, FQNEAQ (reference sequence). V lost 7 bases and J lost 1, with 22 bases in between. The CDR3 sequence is CASTTLGQGKTNTEAFF. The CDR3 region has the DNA TGTGCCAGCACCACGCTGGGGCAGGGGAAAACGAACACTGAAGCTTTCTTT.